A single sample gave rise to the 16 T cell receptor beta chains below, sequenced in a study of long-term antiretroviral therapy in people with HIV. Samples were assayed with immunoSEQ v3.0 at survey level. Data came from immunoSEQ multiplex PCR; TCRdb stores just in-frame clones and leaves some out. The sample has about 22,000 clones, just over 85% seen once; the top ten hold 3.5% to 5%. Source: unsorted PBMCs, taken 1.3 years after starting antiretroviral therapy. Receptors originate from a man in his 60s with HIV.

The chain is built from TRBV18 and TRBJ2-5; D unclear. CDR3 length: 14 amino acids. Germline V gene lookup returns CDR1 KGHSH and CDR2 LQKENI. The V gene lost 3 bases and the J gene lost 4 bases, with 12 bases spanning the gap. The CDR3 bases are TGTGCCAGCTCACCCTACGCGGTCGGAGAGACCCAGTACTTC. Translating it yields CASSPYAVGETQYF.

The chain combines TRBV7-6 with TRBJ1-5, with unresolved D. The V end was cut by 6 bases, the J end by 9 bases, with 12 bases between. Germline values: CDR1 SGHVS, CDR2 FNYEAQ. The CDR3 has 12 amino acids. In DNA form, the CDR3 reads TGTGCCAGCAGTAATTGGAATATGCCCCAGCATTTT. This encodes CASSNWNMPQHF.

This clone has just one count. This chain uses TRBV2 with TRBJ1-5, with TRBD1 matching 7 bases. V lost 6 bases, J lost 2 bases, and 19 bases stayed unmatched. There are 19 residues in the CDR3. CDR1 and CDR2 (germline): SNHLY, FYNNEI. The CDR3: CASSTDRDFHNYGNQPQHF. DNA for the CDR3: TGTGCCAGCAGCACCGACAGGGACTTTCATAATTATGGCAATCAGCCCCAGCATTTT.

This CDR3 reads CASSPGGALTKNIQYF. The CDR3 region has the DNA TGTGCCAGCTCACCGGGAGGGGCCCTAACCAAAAACATTCAGTACTTC. The J gene is TRBJ2-4, the V gene TRBV18, with 7 bases identical to TRBD2. This CDR3 is built from 16 residues. Germline V gene lookup returns CDR1 KGHSH and CDR2 LQKENI. V was clipped by 3 bases and J by 2 bases; unmatched bases: 7.

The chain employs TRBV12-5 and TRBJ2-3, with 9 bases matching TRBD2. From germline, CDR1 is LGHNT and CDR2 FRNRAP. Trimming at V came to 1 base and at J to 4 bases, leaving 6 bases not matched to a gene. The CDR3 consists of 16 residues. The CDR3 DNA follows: TGTGCTAGTGGTTTGGGACTAGCGGATGTGGCAGATACGCAGTATTTT. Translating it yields CASGLGLADVADTQYF.

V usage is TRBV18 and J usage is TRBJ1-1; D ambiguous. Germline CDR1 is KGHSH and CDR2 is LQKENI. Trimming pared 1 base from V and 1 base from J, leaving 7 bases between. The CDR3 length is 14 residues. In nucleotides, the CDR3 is TGTGCCAGCTCACCACTGGCAGAGAACACTGAAGCTTTCTTT. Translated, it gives CASSPLAENTEAFF.

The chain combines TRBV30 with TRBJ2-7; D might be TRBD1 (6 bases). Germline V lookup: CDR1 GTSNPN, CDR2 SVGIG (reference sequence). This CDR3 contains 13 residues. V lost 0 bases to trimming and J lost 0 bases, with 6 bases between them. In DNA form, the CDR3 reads TGTGCCTGGAGTGTACAGGGCTCCTACGAGCAGTACTTC. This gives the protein CAWSVQGSYEQYF. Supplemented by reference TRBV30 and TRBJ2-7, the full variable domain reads SQTIHQWPATLVQPVGSPLSLECTVEGTSNPNLYWYRQAAGRGLQLLFYSVGIGQISSEVPQNLSASRPQDRQFILSSKKLLLSDSGFYLCAWSVQGSYEQYFGPGTRLTVT.

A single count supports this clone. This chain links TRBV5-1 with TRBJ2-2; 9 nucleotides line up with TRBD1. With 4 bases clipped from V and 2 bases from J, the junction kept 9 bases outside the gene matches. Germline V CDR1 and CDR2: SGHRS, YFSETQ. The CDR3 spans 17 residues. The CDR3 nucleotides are TGCGCCAGCAGCGTACGGACAGGGGTAGGAAACACCGGGGAGCTGTTTTTT. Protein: CASSVRTGVGNTGELFF.

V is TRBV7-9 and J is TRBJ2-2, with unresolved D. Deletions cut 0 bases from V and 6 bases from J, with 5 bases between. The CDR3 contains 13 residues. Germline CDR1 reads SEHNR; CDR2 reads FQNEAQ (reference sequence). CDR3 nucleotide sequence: TGTGCCAGCAGCTTAGCAGGGTCCGGGGAGCTGTTTTTT. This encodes CASSLAGSGELFF.

This chain's CDR3 is CASSVDPGGQPQHF. Here the CDR3 DNA reads TGTGCCAGCAGTGTCGATCCAGGGGGCCAGCCCCAGCATTTT. The chain employs TRBV25-1 and TRBJ1-5; 8 bases align to TRBD1. V dropped 4 bases and J dropped 7; count of bases not matched to a gene: 6. The CDR3 extends over 14 amino acids. Germline CDR1 and CDR2: MGHDK and SYGVNS.

The CDR3 DNA reads TGCGCCAGCAGCTTGGGGTCCCAGGCCATGAACACTGAAGCTTTCTTT. The encoded protein is CASSLGSQAMNTEAFF. This sequence joins TRBV5-1 and TRBJ1-1; D remains ambiguous. Trimming took 0 bases from V and 0 from J, leaving 12 bases between them. CDR1 is SGHRS and CDR2 is YFSETQ in the germline V gene. This CDR3 is built from 16 residues. The entire variable domain, with the rest obtained from reference TRBV5-1 and TRBJ1-1, is as follows: KAGVTQTPRYLIKTRGQQVTLSCSPISGHRSVSWYQQTPGQGLQFLFEYFSETQRNKGNFPGRFSGRQFSNSRSEMNVSTLELGDSALYLCASSLGSQAMNTEAFFGQGTRLTVV.

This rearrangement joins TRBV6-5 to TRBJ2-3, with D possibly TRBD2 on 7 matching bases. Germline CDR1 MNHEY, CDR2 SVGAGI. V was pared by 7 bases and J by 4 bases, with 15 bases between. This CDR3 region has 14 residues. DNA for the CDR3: TGTGCCAGCATCCAAAGGGGGGGCTCAGATACGCAGTATTTT. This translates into CASIQRGGSDTQYF.

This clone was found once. The CDR3: CASSSIGRKAEAFF. In DNA form, the CDR3 reads TGTGCCAGTAGTAGCATCGGACGGAAGGCTGAAGCTTTCTTT. The rearrangement uses TRBV19 and TRBJ1-1, with D hard to call. In germline, CDR1 is LNHDA, CDR2 SQIVND (reference sequence). Trimming cost V 4 bases and J 6 bases, with 15 bases left between them. The CDR3 spans 14 residues.

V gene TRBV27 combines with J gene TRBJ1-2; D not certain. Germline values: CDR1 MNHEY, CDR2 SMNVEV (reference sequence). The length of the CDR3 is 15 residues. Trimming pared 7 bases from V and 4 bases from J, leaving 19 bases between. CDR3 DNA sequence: TGTGCCAGCACCCGATTGACGGACCCCTTCTATGGCTACACCTTC. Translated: CASTRLTDPFYGYTF.

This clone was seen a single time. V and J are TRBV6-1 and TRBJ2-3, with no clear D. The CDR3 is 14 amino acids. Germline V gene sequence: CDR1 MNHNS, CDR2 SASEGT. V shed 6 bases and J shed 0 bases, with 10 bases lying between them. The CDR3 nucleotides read TGTGCCAGCAGGGCGTCGGCTAGCACAGATACGCAGTATTTT. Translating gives CASRASASTDTQYF.

The CDR3 DNA sequence: TGTGCCACCGGGCCCGACTCCTACGAGCAGTACTTC. It codes for CATGPDSYEQYF. The chain combines TRBV28 with TRBJ2-7, with D uncertain. The germline CDR1 and CDR2 sequences are MDHEN and SYDVKM. The CDR3 contains 12 residues. Trimming stripped 10 bases from V and 0 bases from J, with 10 bases between. The complete variable domain, with remaining parts taken from reference TRBV28 and TRBJ2-7, reads DVKVTQSSRYLVKRTGEKVFLECVQDMDHENMFWYRQDPGLGLRLIYFSYDVKMKEKGDIPEGYSVSREKKERFSLILESASTNQTSMYLCATGPDSYEQYFGPGTRLTVT.